The clone carrying this T cell receptor (beta chain) occurred once. The antigen is undetermined. The ViraFEST assay expanded antigen-specific CD4+ T cells with viral peptide pools before sequencing. Having been cultured for roughly 9 days, the cells underwent CD4+ T cell isolation. Having tested negative for nucleocapsid antibodies, the vaccine recipients showed no prior SARS-CoV-2 infection. The researchers cultured fewer than 2.5 million PBMC per well with 7.5 to 10 IU/ml IL-2 and roughly 9.4 ug/ml peptides. The assay was immunoSEQ multiplex PCR, and TCRdb's table has in-frame clones only and misses some. The data show about 24,000 clones, approximately 80% seen once. The data derive from a study of vaccination effects on CD4 cells after COVID-19. Study details: Either the BNT162b2 or mRNA-1273 vaccine was given to participants in two doses.

Losses at the gene ends were 4 bases for V and 4 bases for J; bases not matched to a gene: 6. Germline V lookup: CDR1 SGHRS, CDR2 YFSETQ. The CDR3 is 15 amino acids. Study-level results: From healthy vaccinees, only 1 of 255 vaccine-induced clones also reacted to common cold coronaviruses. The study had few convalescent patients and no early post-infection timepoints.

The rearrangement joins TRBV5-1 to TRBJ1-1; 11 positions agree with TRBD1. This receptor was obtained from a human donor who received a COVID-19 vaccine. The input for sequencing was CD4+ T cells from PBMCs cultured with HCoV-NL63 spike peptides, taken before COVID-19 vaccination. This CDR3 is CASSPGQGDVTEAFF. The CDR3 region has the DNA TGCGCCAGCAGCCCGGGACAGGGGGATGTCACTGAAGCTTTCTTT.